This passage covers 9 T cell receptor beta chains from one sample sequenced in a study of Graves' ophthalmopathy and Graves' hyperthyroidism. Transcripts of RNA were the source for amplifying TCR beta CDR3 regions. RT-PCR in the first round used HTBI primers; a second-round multiplex PCR followed. TCRdb processed the multiplex PCR reads anew with MiXCR; each CDR3 protein has one entry. The table shows over a million distinct CDR3 sequences, with about two fifths occurring only once. The sequencing sample was made of peripheral blood or thyroid tissue (not recorded which). The receptors derive from an adult man with Graves' hyperthyroidism.

This chain connects TRBV2 to TRBJ2-2, with 7 bases lining up with TRBD1. V lost 5 bases to trimming and J lost 7 bases; unmatched junction nucleotides: 7. Germline CDR1 SNHLY, CDR2 FYNNEI. The CDR3 totals 14 residues. CDR3 in amino acids: CASSYEGARGELFF. CDR3 coding DNA: TGTGCCAGCAGTTACGAGGGGGCCCGCGGGGAGCTGTTTTTT. Using reference TRBV2 and TRBJ2-2 for the parts outside the CDR3, the full variable domain is EPEVTQTPSHQVTQMGQEVILRCVPISNHLYFYWYRQILGQKVEFLVSFYNNEISEKSEIFDDQFSVERPDGSNFTLKIRSTKLEDSAMYFCASSYEGARGELFFGEGSRLTVL.

The sample holds a few counts of this clonotype. The chain is built from TRBV6-6 and TRBJ1-5; 7 nucleotides line up with TRBD1. CDR1 MNHNY and CDR2 SVGAGI come from the germline V gene (reference sequence). V lost 10 bases, J lost 4 bases, and 13 bases stayed unmatched. The CDR3 covers 15 residues. The CDR3 region has the DNA TGTGCCACCCTACTTAGGGGGCAGGGGAATCAGCCCCAGCATTTT. Encoded protein: CATLLRGQGNQPQHF.

This clonotype occurred many times. The gene calls are TRBV19 and TRBJ2-7; TRBD1 matches at 8 bases. The V and J ends lost 4 bases and 6 bases, in that order; junction bases with no gene match: 8. Germline V gene sequence: CDR1 LNHDA, CDR2 SQIVND (reference sequence). CDR3 length: 14 residues. CDR3 sequence: CASSTGTGQPEQYF. The CDR3 region has the DNA TGTGCCAGTAGTACCGGGACAGGACAGCCCGAGCAGTACTTC. The full variable domain, its missing parts supplied by reference TRBV19 and TRBJ2-7, is DGGITQSPKYLFRKEGQNVTLSCEQNLNHDAMYWYRQDPGQGLRLIYYSQIVNDFQKGDIAEGYSVSREKKESFPLTVTSAQKNPTAFYLCASSTGTGQPEQYFGPGTRLTVT.

This clonotype was seen at least ten times. J is TRBJ1-1 and V is TRBV5-1; D unclear. The CDR3 is 16 residues long. Germline loops: CDR1 SGHRS, CDR2 YFSETQ. Trimming took 0 bases from V and 1 from J, leaving 13 bases between them. CDR3 DNA: TGCGCCAGCAGCTTGGAGTTCAGAGTCCGGAACACTGAAGCTTTCTTT. Amino acid sequence: CASSLEFRVRNTEAFF.

The chain couples TRBV3-1 to TRBJ2-5; D is ambiguous. Germline V gene data show CDR1 as LGHDT and CDR2 as YNNKEL (reference sequence). The V gene lost 3 bases and the J gene lost 2 bases, with 10 bases spanning the gap. The CDR3 covers 14 residues. The CDR3 sequence is CASSQKRAQETQYF. As DNA, the CDR3 is TGTGCCAGCAGCCAGAAAAGGGCTCAAGAGACCCAGTACTTC.

This sequence joins TRBV10-3 and TRBJ2-3, with 7 bases that match TRBD2. Trimming took 4 bases from V and 7 from J; bases not matched to a gene: 11. CDR1 is ENHRY and CDR2 is SYGVKD in the germline V gene. This CDR3 is 15 amino acids long. CDR3 sequence: CAISGASGRANTQYF. DNA of the CDR3: TGTGCCATCAGTGGGGCTTCGGGGAGGGCGAATACGCAGTATTTT.

The J gene is TRBJ1-1, the V gene TRBV11-2; TRBD1 aligns across 7 bases. V lost 3 bases, J lost 5 bases, and 18 bases stayed unmatched. CDR1 and CDR2 from the germline V gene are SGHAT and FQNNGV. CDR3 length: 18 residues. The DNA for the CDR3 is TGTGCCAGCAGCTTTAGAATGACGCGGACAGGATCAGGGACTGAAGCTTTCTTT. This translates into CASSFRMTRTGSGTEAFF.

Only a few counts were recorded for this clonotype. The chain employs TRBV15 and TRBJ2-7; D may correspond to TRBD1 or TRBD2 (5 bases each). The V and J ends lost 5 bases and 3 bases respectively, with 14 bases between them. CDR1 LNHNV and CDR2 YYDKDF come from the germline V gene (reference sequence). The CDR3 loop spans 14 amino acids. CDR3 amino acids: CATSAQGDLYEQYF. The CDR3 region has the DNA TGTGCCACCAGCGCCCAGGGAGACCTCTACGAGCAGTACTTC.

Many counts were recorded for this clonotype. The chain employs TRBV7-2 and TRBJ2-7, with 12 bases identical to TRBD2. Losses at the gene ends were 5 bases for V and 5 bases for J; bases not matched to a gene: 10. Germline assignment: CDR1 SGHTA and CDR2 FQGNSA. The CDR3 totals 16 residues. This CDR3 is CASSESGLAGGDEQYF. CDR3 sequence (DNA): TGTGCCAGCAGCGAAAGCGGGCTAGCGGGAGGGGACGAGCAGTACTTC. The full variable domain, with the rest looked up from reference TRBV7-2 and TRBJ2-7, is GAGVSQSPSNKVTEKGKDVELRCDPISGHTALYWYRQSLGQGLEFLIYFQGNSAPDKSGLPSDRFSAERTGGSVSTLTIQRTQQEDSAVYLCASSESGLAGGDEQYFGPGTRLTVT.